These 8 T cell receptor beta chains were sequenced from one sample in a study of technical replicates of blood from a few donors. TCRdb keeps only in-frame clones here, not all; method: immunoSEQ multiplex PCR. The table has around 56,000 clones, about 96% seen once; the top ten hold around 3.2%. The sample consisted of PBMCs. These receptors originate from a human donor in good health. Some clones in this sample may be carry-over from other donors' samples.

The chain combines TRBV5-6 with TRBJ2-7; D remains unclear. The CDR3 totals 12 residues. V lost 6 bases, J lost 3 bases, and 10 bases lay in between. Germline V lookup: CDR1 SGHDT, CDR2 YYEEEE. The DNA of the CDR3 is TGTGCCAGCACCTCAAAACACTACGAGCAGTACTTC. It is translated as CASTSKHYEQYF.

The chain combines TRBV5-4 with TRBJ2-1, with 13 bases aligning to TRBD2. Germline V gives CDR1 SGHNT, CDR2 YYREEE (reference sequence). With 4 bases clipped from V and 4 bases from J, the junction kept 8 bases outside the gene matches. This CDR3 is 17 amino acids long. CDR3 in DNA: TGTGCCAGCAGCCGGGGACTAGCGGGGACTGATTACAATGAGCAGTTCTTC. Its translation is CASSRGLAGTDYNEQFF. Full variable domain (rest looked up from reference TRBV5-4 and TRBJ2-1): ETGVTQSPTHLIKTRGQQVTLRCSSQSGHNTVSWYQQALGQGPQFIFQYYREEENGRGNFPPRFSGLQFPNYSSELNVNALELDDSALYLCASSRGLAGTDYNEQFFGPGTRLTVL.

The genes are TRBV7-8 and TRBJ2-1; D is ambiguous. The CDR3 has 14 amino acids. Per germline, CDR1 SGHVS and CDR2 FQNEAQ. With 5 bases removed from V and 8 bases from J, the gap between germline ends came to 16 bases. CDR3 amino acids: CASSPEASSHEQFF. The CDR3, as DNA: TGTGCCAGCAGCCCAGAGGCTAGTTCCCATGAGCAGTTCTTC.

This rearrangement joins TRBV7-9 to TRBJ1-1; D is possibly TRBD1 (5 bases). CDR1 and CDR2 from the germline V gene are SEHNR and FQNEAQ (reference sequence). The CDR3 contains 13 residues. V was pared by 8 bases and J by 3 bases, with 13 bases between. The CDR3 loop is CASSPPGDTEAFF. In DNA, the CDR3 is TGTGCCAGCTCCCCCCCGGGGGACACTGAAGCTTTCTTT.

In its sample, this clone was seen a few times. The chain has TRBV4-2 and TRBJ2-3; 9 nucleotides match TRBD2. Germline loops: CDR1 LGHNA, CDR2 YNFKEQ. J lost 4 bases, V lost 2 bases, and 4 bases had no gene match. The CDR3 is made up of 15 amino acids. CDR3 DNA: TGTGCCAGCAGCCAATCGGCGGGAGGGGCAGATACGCAGTATTTT. Translation gives CASSQSAGGADTQYF.

In nucleotides, the CDR3 is TGTGCCAGCAGTGAATACCCAGGGGTCCTCTATGGCTACACCTTC. Amino acids: CASSEYPGVLYGYTF. The chain links TRBV6-1 to TRBJ1-2; D is possibly TRBD1 (6 bases). CDR1 and CDR2 (germline): MNHNS, SASEGT. V was clipped by 2 bases and J by 4 bases, with 14 bases between them. There are 15 residues in the CDR3.

This chain links TRBV11-2 with TRBJ2-1, with 9 bases fitting TRBD1. J lost 15 bases, V lost 5 bases, and 5 bases had no gene match. Germline V gene lookup returns CDR1 SGHAT and CDR2 FQNNGV. The CDR3 sequence is 11 residues long. The DNA for the CDR3 is TGTGCCAGCAGCCTTGGGACAGGGACGTTCTTC. It specifies CASSLGTGTFF. The full variable domain, completed using reference TRBV11-2 and TRBJ2-1, is EAGVAQSPRYKIIEKRQSVAFWCNPISGHATLYWYQQILGQGPKLLIQFQNNGVVDDSQLPKDRFSAERLKGVDSTLKIQPAKLEDSAVYLCASSLGTGTFFGPGTRLTVL.

The V and J genes are TRBV7-9 and TRBJ2-1, with TRBD2 identical over 12 bases. The V segment lost 2 bases and the J segment 6 bases; nucleotides outside the gene matches: 2. The CDR3 sequence is 15 residues long. CDR1 is SEHNR and CDR2 is FQNEAQ in the germline V gene (reference sequence). CDR3 in DNA: TGTGCCAGCAGCTTAAGACTAGCGGGGGTCAATGAGCAGTTCTTC. Its translation is CASSLRLAGVNEQFF.